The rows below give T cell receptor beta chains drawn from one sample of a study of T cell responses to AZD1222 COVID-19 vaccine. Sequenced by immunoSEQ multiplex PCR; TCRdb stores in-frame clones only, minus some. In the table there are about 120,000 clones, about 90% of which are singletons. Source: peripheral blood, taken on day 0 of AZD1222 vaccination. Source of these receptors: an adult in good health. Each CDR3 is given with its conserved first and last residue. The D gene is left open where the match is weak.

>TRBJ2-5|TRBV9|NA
CASSGDQETQYF
TGTGCCAGCAGCGGTGATCAAGAGACCCAGTACTTC
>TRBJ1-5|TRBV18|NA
CASSPPGQPISNQPQHF
TGTGCCAGCTCACCCCCCGGACAGCCGATAAGCAATCAGCCCCAGCATTTT
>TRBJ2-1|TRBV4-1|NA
CASSGTPGLRNEQFF
TGCGCCAGCAGCGGAACTCCGGGACTTCGAAATGAGCAGTTCTTC
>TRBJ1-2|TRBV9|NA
CASSEDSTYGYTF
TGTGCCAGCAGCGAGGACAGTACCTATGGCTACACCTTC
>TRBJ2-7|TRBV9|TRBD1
CASSVDRDLYEQYF
TGTGCCAGCAGCGTCGACAGGGACCTCTACGAGCAGTACTTC
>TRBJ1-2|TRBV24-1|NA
CATSNSGRQKFYGYTF
TGTGCCACCAGTAATTCGGGGAGACAGAAGTTCTATGGCTACACCTTC
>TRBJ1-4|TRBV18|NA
CASSGNRNEKLFF
TGTGCCAGCTCCGGGAACAGAAATGAAAAACTGTTTTTT
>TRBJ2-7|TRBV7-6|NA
CASSLSYEQYF
TGTGCCAGCAGCTTATCCTACGAGCAGTACTTC
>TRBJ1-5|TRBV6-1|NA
CASSEGISNQPQHF
TGTGCCAGCAGTGAGGGAATCAGCAATCAGCCCCAGCATTTT
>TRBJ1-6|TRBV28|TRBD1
CASHLGDRNSPLHF
TGTGCCAGCCACCTTGGGGACAGAAATTCACCCCTCCACTTT